The T cell receptor beta chain under discussion was sequenced for a study of cytomegalovirus exposure and HLA in healthy donors. V was pared by 5 bases and J by 4 bases, with 9 bases of the junction left unmatched. The CDR3 is made up of 16 amino acids. Germline-derived CDR1 and CDR2 are MDHEN and SYDVKM. Primers for the PCR totalled 60 Vbeta and 13 Jbeta. The repertoire was sequenced with immunoSEQ multiplex PCR; TCRdb's copy has only in-frame clones and lacks some. The repertoire holds 150,000 to 200,000 clones, with roughly 80% as singletons. In regard to this clone: Its antigen remains unidentified.

Findings and limits, study-wide: A later analysis linked some 17,000 TCR beta sequences to HLA alleles at 0.05 false discovery rate.

The source is a woman in her forties in good health and CMV-seropositive. The chain couples TRBV28 to TRBJ2-2; TRBD2 aligns across 8 bases. Input material: PBMCs. This chain's CDR3 is CASSLSAGGSTGELFF. CDR3 bases: TGTGCCAGCAGTCTCTCCGCGGGGGGTAGCACCGGGGAGCTGTTTTTT.